This T cell receptor (beta chain) is from a study of sequential checkpoint blockade in melanoma. Study information: After both sequences, patients received maintenance nivolumab.

The method was immunoSEQ multiplex PCR; TCRdb's version includes in-frame clones alone and lacks a portion of them. The table records 17,000 or so clones, around 69% of them present only once. This clone was seen a few times. CDR1 and CDR2 (germline): PRHDT, FYEKMQ (reference sequence). This CDR3 contains 18 residues. V dropped 2 bases and J dropped 5; count of bases not matched to a gene: 16. Treatment noted: randomized to nivolumab then ipilimumab (arm A) or the reverse (arm B). No patient had prior DNA-damaging chemotherapy. Sorted cells were live CD3+CD8+, lacking CD19 and CD56, from PBMCs. The sample in question was CD8+ T cells sorted from blood (inferred from file names), obtained from a patient given nivolumab and ipilimumab in sequence. This clonotype was sampled from a human donor with melanoma. This chain links TRBV13 with TRBJ2-3; 7 bases line up with TRBD2. CDR3 nucleotides: TGTGCCAGCAGCTTAAGGGCTAGCGGTAGAAAACGGGAAGATACGCAGTATTTT. Amino acids: CASSLRASGRKREDTQYF. The full variable domain, its missing parts supplied by reference TRBV13 and TRBJ2-3, is AAGVIQSPRHLIKEKRETATLKCYPIPRHDTVYWYQQGPGQDPQFLISFYEKMQSDKGSIPDRFSAQQFSDYHSELNMSSLELGDSALYFCASSLRASGRKREDTQYFGPGTRLTVL.